This T cell receptor (beta chain) was documented in a study of blood T cell repertoires in COVID-19. As for the study in general: COVID-19 samples, acute and convalescent, were from the United States, Italy and Spain. T cells, B-cell-depleted T cells, or PBMCs provided the cDNA or gDNA that served as material.

Original methodology: Amplification from reference gene primers served as the basis for estimated nucleated cell counts. Sequencing was performed with immunoSEQ multiplex PCR; in TCRdb, only in-frame clones are kept and a portion is missing. V, J and clone size reflect that table, while D and trimming were determined from the DNA. Of about 140,000 clones listed, 88% are singletons. The V gene lost 0 bases and the J gene lost 3 bases, with 6 bases spanning the gap. Germline-derived CDR1 and CDR2 are MGHRA and YSYEKL. This CDR3 is built from 14 residues. The source is a man aged 50-60 years with active or convalescent COVID-19. Input material: peripheral blood. The V and J genes are TRBV4-1 and TRBJ2-1, with D uncertain. Written as DNA, the CDR3 is TGCGCCAGCAGCCAAGAATTCGGCTACAATGAGCAGTTCTTC. It specifies CASSQEFGYNEQFF.